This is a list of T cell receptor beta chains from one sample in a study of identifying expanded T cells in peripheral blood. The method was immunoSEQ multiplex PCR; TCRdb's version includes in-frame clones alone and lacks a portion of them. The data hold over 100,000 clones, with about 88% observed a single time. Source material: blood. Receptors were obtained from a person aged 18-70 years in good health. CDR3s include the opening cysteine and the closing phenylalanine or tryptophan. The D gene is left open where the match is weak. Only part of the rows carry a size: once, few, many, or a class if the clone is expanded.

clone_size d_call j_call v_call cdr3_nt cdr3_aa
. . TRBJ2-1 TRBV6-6 TGTGCCAGCAGTTACGGGGGTGCAATCAATGAGCAGTTCTTC CASSYGGAINEQFF
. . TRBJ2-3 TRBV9 TGTGCCAGCAGCGTAGATGCAACGGCGTCCACAGATACGCAGTATTTT CASSVDATASTDTQYF
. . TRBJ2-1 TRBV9 TGTGCCAGCAGCGCCCCGCGGGAGTGGCAGGGACAATATGGGGACAATGAGCAGTTCTTC CASSAPREWQGQYGDNEQFF
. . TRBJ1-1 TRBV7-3 TGTGCCAGCAGCCCTAACGGGGGGCACACTGAAGCTTTCTTT CASSPNGGHTEAFF
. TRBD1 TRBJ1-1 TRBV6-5 TGTGCCAGCAGGGAGGACAGGGGGAACACTGAAGCTTTCTTT CASREDRGNTEAFF
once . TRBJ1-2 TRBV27 TGTGCCAGCAGTCAAGCTGCCGGGAACTATGGCTACACCTTC CASSQAAGNYGYTF
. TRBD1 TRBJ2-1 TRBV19 TGTGCCAGTAGTACCGGGACAGGGATCAATGAGCAGTTCTTC CASSTGTGINEQFF
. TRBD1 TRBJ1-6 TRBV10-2 TGCGCCACCCACGACAGGGGTTACTCCTATAATTCACCCCTCCACTTT CATHDRGYSYNSPLHF
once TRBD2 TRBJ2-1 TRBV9 TGTGCCAGCAGCGTAGTAGCGGGAGGGCCTTGGAATGAGCAGTTCTTC CASSVVAGGPWNEQFF
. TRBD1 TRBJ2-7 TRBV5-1 TGCGCCAGCAGCCTGGGACAGGGCGACGAGCAGTACTTC CASSLGQGDEQYF
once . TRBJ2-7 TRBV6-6 TGTGCCAGCAGTTTCTCCGTGGGGGTCCACGAGCAGTACTTC CASSFSVGVHEQYF
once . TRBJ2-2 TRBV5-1 TGCGCCAGCAGCTTGTCGTGGGGGCCTACCGGGGAGCTGTTTTTT CASSLSWGPTGELFF
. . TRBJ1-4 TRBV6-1 TGTGCCAGCAGTCTATACGGGTTTCGGGAAAAACTGTTTTTT CASSLYGFREKLFF
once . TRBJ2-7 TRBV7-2 TGTGCCAGCACCCTAGGGCCGGGAGCCTCCTACGAGCAGTACTTC CASTLGPGASYEQYF
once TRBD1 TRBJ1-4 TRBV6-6 TGTGCCAGCATCCCACAGCCCGGGACAGGGGCCGAAAAACTGTTTTTT CASIPQPGTGAEKLFF
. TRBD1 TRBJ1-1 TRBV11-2 TGTGCCAGCTTTCAGGGGGCGGCGAACACTGAAGCTTTCTTT CASFQGAANTEAFF
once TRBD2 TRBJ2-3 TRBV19 TGTGCCAGTAGTGAGCGCGGGAGGGCCCCAGATACGCAGTATTTT CASSERGRAPDTQYF
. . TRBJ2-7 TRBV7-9 TGTGCCAGCGATTTTGCGGGATACGAGCAGTACTTC CASDFAGYEQYF
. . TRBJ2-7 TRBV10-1 TGCGCCAGCAGTGATAATACATACGAGCAGTACTTC CASSDNTYEQYF
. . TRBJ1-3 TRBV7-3 TGTGCCAGCAGCTTAAATGGGGCAGGGGCTGGAAACACCATATATTTT CASSLNGAGAGNTIYF
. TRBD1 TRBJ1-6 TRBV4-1 TGCGCCAGCAGCCAAGATTCCAGGGGGCTCTATAATTCACCCCTCCACTTT CASSQDSRGLYNSPLHF
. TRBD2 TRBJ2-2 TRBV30 TGTGCCTGGAGTAGCGGGGCCGGGGAGCTGTTTTTT CAWSSGAGELFF
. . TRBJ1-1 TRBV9 TGTGCCAGCAGCAGCAGGGGGAACACTGAAGCTTTCTTT CASSSRGNTEAFF
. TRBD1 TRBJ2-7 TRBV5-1 TGCGCCAGCAGCCGGGGACAGTCCTACGAGCAGTACTTC CASSRGQSYEQYF
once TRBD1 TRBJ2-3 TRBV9 TGTGCCAGCAGCGTAGCAGGACAGGGAGACACAGATACGCAGTATTTT CASSVAGQGDTDTQYF
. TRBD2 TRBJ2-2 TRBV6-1 TGTGCCAGCAGTGAAAGGGGACTAGCGGCCATCACCGGGGAGCTGTTTTTT CASSERGLAAITGELFF
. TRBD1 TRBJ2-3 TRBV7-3 TGTGCCAGCAGCTTGGACAGGAAGGACACGCAGTATTTT CASSLDRKDTQYF
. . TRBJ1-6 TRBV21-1 TGTGCCAGCAGCAAAGCTAAGGCGCATTCACCCCTCCACTTT CASSKAKAHSPLHF
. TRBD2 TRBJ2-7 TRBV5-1 TGCGCCAGCAGCTTGGCGGTAGCGGGGGGTCTGTACTTC CASSLAVAGGLYF
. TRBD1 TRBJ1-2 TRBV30 TGTGCCTGGATAGGGGGCGCAAACTATGGCTACACCTTC CAWIGGANYGYTF
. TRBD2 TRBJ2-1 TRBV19 TGTGCCAGTAGTCCTAGTGGACTAGCGGGATCTGAGCAGTTCTTC CASSPSGLAGSEQFF
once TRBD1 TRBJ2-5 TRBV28 TGTGCCAGCAGTCCAACCGGGACAGGGGAAGAGACCCAGTACTTC CASSPTGTGEETQYF
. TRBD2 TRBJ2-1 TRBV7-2 TGTGCCAGCAGCCGAACTAGCGGAGCGGGGTTACGTGAGCAGTTCTTC CASSRTSGAGLREQFF
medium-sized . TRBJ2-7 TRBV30 TGTACTGGAGCATCCTACGAGCAGTACTTC CTGASYEQYF
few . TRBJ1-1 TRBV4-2 TGTGCCAGCAGCCAAGCTACGACAGTCCCTGAAGCTTTCTTT CASSQATTVPEAFF
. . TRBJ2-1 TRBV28 TGTGCCAGCAGTTTATTTGCCTTTAATAGGGATGAGCAGTTCTTC CASSLFAFNRDEQFF
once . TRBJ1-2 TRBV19 TGTGCCAGTAGTAACGATTGGGTGTCTAACACATATGGCTACACCTTC CASSNDWVSNTYGYTF